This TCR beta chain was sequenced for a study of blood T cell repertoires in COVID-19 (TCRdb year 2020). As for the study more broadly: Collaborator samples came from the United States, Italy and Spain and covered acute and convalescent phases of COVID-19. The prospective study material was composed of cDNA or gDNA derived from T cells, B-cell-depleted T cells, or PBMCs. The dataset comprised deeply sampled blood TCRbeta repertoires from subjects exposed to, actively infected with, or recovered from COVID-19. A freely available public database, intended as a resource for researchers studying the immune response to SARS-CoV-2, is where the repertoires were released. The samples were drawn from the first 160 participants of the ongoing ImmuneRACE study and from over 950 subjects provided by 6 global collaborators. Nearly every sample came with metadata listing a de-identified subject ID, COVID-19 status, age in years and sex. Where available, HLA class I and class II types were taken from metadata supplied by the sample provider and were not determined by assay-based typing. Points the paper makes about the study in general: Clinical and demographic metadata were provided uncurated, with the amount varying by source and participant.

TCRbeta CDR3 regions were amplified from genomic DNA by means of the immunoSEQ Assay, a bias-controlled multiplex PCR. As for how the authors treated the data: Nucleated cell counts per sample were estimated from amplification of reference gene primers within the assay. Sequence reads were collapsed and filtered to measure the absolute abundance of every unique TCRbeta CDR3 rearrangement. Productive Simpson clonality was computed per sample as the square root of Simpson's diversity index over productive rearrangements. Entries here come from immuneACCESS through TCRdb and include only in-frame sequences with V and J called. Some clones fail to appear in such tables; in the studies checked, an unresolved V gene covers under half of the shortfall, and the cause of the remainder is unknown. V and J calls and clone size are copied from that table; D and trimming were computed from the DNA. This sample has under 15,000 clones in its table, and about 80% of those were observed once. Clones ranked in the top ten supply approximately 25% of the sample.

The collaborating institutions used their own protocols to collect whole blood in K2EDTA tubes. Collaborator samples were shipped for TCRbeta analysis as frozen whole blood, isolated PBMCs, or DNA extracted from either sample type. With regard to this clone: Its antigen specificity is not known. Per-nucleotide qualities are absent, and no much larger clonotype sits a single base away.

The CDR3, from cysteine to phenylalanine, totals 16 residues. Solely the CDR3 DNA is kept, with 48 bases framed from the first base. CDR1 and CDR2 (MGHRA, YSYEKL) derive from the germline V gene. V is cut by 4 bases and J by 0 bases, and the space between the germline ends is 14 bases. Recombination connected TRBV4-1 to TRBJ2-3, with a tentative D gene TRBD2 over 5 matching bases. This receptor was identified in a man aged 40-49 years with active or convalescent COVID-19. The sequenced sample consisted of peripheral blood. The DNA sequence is TGCGCCAGCAGCCCCCGGGGATGGAGTAGCACAGATACGCAGTATTTT. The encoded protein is CASSPRGWSSTDTQYF.